The 22 T cell receptor beta chains below were found in one sample sequenced in a study of OX40 agonist ivuxolimab in advanced cancers. TCRdb's table, derived via immunoSEQ multiplex PCR, lists solely in-frame clones and lacks some. The sample records around 60,000 clones, about 86% being singletons. The input for sequencing was CD4+ or CD8+ T cells sorted from blood, taken in a trial of the OX40 agonist ivuxolimab. Source of these receptors: an adult with an advanced solid tumor such as melanoma, head and neck, liver or kidney cancer.

This chain uses TRBV18 with TRBJ1-6, with 7 positions matching TRBD1. Germline CDR1 KGHSH, CDR2 LQKENI. The CDR3 consists of 14 residues. V shed 4 bases, J shed 6 bases, and the junction held 3 bases outside the gene matches. The CDR3 sequence is CASSLDRINSPLHF. For the CDR3, the DNA is TGTGCCAGCTCACTGGACAGGATTAATTCACCCCTCCACTTT.

The chain joins TRBV5-8 to TRBJ1-2; D call uncertain. The germline CDR1 and CDR2 sequences are SGHTS and YDEGEE. Trimming shortened V by 4 bases and J by 2 bases, and 3 bases separated the two germline ends. The length of the CDR3 is 11 residues. The CDR3 DNA sequence: TGTGCCAGCAGCCAAAACTATGGCTACACCTTC. Translated, it gives CASSQNYGYTF.

The gene calls are TRBV30 and TRBJ2-3; 7 positions agree with TRBD2. The germline gives CDR1 GTSNPN, CDR2 SVGIG (reference sequence). The CDR3 is 16 residues long. V was clipped by 3 bases and J by 9 bases; unmatched bases: 18. The DNA for the CDR3 is TGTGCCTGGAGCACTCGGGGTCTAGCGCCCGGGAGGACGCAGTATTTT. Amino acid sequence: CAWSTRGLAPGRTQYF.

This sequence joins TRBV10-1 and TRBJ2-7; TRBD1 or TRBD2 may be the D gene (5 bases each). Germline-derived CDR1 and CDR2 are WNHNN and SYGVQD (reference sequence). Trimming took 3 bases from V and 4 from J, leaving 7 bases between them. The CDR3 totals 12 residues. CDR3 protein: CASSEGTYEQYF. CDR3 sequence (DNA): TGCGCCAGCAGTGAAGGGACGTACGAGCAGTACTTC.

This chain joins TRBV28 and TRBJ1-5, with D unclear. Trimming shortened V by 5 bases and J by 4 bases, and 3 bases separated the two germline ends. The CDR3 runs 11 residues. The germline CDR1 and CDR2 sequences are MDHEN and SYDVKM. CDR3 in amino acids: CASSTNQPQHF. The CDR3, as DNA: TGTGCCAGCAGTACTAATCAGCCCCAGCATTTT.

In its sample, this clone was seen a few times. The chain is built from TRBV12-2 and TRBJ2-7. TRBV12-2 has pseudogene status. The CDR3 is 16 amino acids. The DNA for the CDR3 is TGTGCAAGTCGCTTAGTTAGTTCGGGCCACTCCTACGAGCAGTACTTC. Protein sequence: CASRLVSSGHSYEQYF.

As DNA, the CDR3 is TGCGCCAGCAGCCTCGGACTAGCGGGGGGCCCCGTAGGGGAGACCCAGTACTTC. It is translated as CASSLGLAGGPVGETQYF. V gene TRBV5-1 combines with J gene TRBJ2-5; 14 bases line up with TRBD2. The CDR3 loop spans 18 amino acids. The trim removed 4 bases at V and 5 bases at J, leaving 13 bases unmatched. From germline, CDR1 is SGHRS and CDR2 YFSETQ.

This chain links TRBV6-6 with TRBJ2-1; TRBD2 agrees at 13 bases. V gave up 5 bases and J gave up 8 bases; unmatched junction bases: 9. The germline gives CDR1 MNHNY, CDR2 SVGAGI (reference sequence). CDR3 length: 16 amino acids. This chain's CDR3 is CASSVLLAGGPYEQFF. CDR3 coding DNA: TGTGCCAGCAGTGTCCTACTAGCGGGGGGGCCTTATGAGCAGTTCTTC.

The chain combines TRBV25-1 with TRBJ2-3; D possibly corresponds to TRBD2 (5 bases). Trimming cost V 8 bases and J 1 base, with 10 bases left between them. The CDR3 has 13 amino acids. CDR1 MGHDK and CDR2 SYGVNS come from the germline V gene. The CDR3 DNA reads TGTGCCAGCTGCGACGGGGGCACAGATACGCAGTATTTT. Its protein product is CASCDGGTDTQYF.

This CDR3 is CASVNPGSYEQYF. CDR3 DNA sequence: TGTGCCAGCGTAAATCCTGGGTCCTACGAGCAGTACTTC. The chain is built from TRBV2 and TRBJ2-7; unclear D gene. The CDR3 runs to 13 residues. Trimming removed 8 bases from V and 1 base from J, with 12 bases in between. Per germline, CDR1 SNHLY and CDR2 FYNNEI.

The V gene is TRBV6-6, the J gene TRBJ2-2; the D gene could be TRBD1 or TRBD2 (5 bases each). This CDR3 contains 14 residues. Trimming removed 8 bases at V and 1 base at J, with 11 bases between. Germline values: CDR1 MNHNY, CDR2 SVGAGI (reference sequence). CDR3 nucleotides: TGTGCCAGCTCCCGGGACGGGAACACCGGGGAGCTGTTTTTT. It codes for CASSRDGNTGELFF.

As for this clone: At the DNA level, this CDR3 is encoded by other sequences in the same sample as well. In DNA form, the CDR3 reads TGCGCCAGCAGCTTGGACCGCGGGGGCTCCTACAATGAGCAGTTCTTC. Translation gives CASSLDRGGSYNEQFF. V and J are TRBV5-1 and TRBJ2-1, with 7 bases aligning to TRBD2. The germline CDR1 and CDR2 sequences are SGHRS and YFSETQ. J was trimmed by 0 bases and V by 0 bases; bases with no gene match: 3. This CDR3 has 16 residues.

This clone came up a few times. This chain joins TRBV6-5 and TRBJ2-7, with 12 bases identical to TRBD2. This CDR3 is 15 amino acids long. CDR1 is MNHEY and CDR2 is SVGAGI in the germline V gene. Trimming cost V 5 bases and J 6 bases; bases outside gene matches: 8. The DNA for the CDR3 is TGTGCCAGCAGTCCACTAGCGGGGGGCCATGGCGAGCAGTACTTC. The encoded protein is CASSPLAGGHGEQYF.

The rearrangement joins TRBV28 to TRBJ1-1; perhaps TRBD1 as D (6 bases). There are 16 residues in the CDR3. Deletions cut 2 bases from V and 4 bases from J, with 17 bases between. Germline CDR1 MDHEN, CDR2 SYDVKM. The CDR3 reads CASSLMGRGRFTEAFF. Here the CDR3 DNA reads TGTGCCAGCAGTTTAATGGGTCGGGGGCGATTCACTGAAGCTTTCTTT.

Only a few counts were recorded for this clone. The V and J genes are TRBV18 and TRBJ2-1; TRBD2 is a possible D gene (6 bases). This CDR3 has 12 amino acids. V lost 2 bases to trimming and J lost 10 bases, with 9 bases between them. Germline CDR1 reads KGHSH; CDR2 reads LQKENI. The CDR3 is CASSPSGWEQFF. The CDR3 nucleotides read TGTGCCAGCTCACCAAGCGGGTGGGAGCAGTTCTTC.

J is TRBJ1-2 and V is TRBV11-2; 12 nucleotides agree with TRBD1. From germline, CDR1 is SGHAT and CDR2 FQNNGV. V trimming: 6 bases; J trimming: 2 bases; junction bases outside the gene matches: 13. The CDR3 loop spans 18 amino acids. The DNA for the CDR3 is TGTGCCAGCAGACCCCTCTTTTGGGACAGGGGGCGCAACTATGGCTACACCTTC. This encodes CASRPLFWDRGRNYGYTF.

The rearrangement links TRBV5-6 to TRBJ2-1; 7 nucleotides match TRBD2. The CDR3 has 17 amino acids. In germline, CDR1 is SGHDT, CDR2 YYEEEE. With V trimmed by 0 bases and J by 2 bases, 8 bases remained unmatched. The CDR3 nucleotides are TGTGCCAGCAGCTTGGCGCGGCGGGAGTTCACCTACAATGAGCAGTTCTTC. It codes for CASSLARREFTYNEQFF.

This clone was seen once. The chain has TRBV30 and TRBJ1-3, with 7 nucleotides matching TRBD1. CDR3 length: 14 amino acids. The junction had 5 bases not matched to a gene; V was cut back by 2 bases and J by 4 bases. CDR1 and CDR2 from the germline V gene are GTSNPN and SVGIG (reference sequence). The CDR3 nucleotides read TGTGCCTGGAGTCCACCGGGACAGGGAAACACCATATATTTT. It translates to CAWSPPGQGNTIYF.

This chain connects TRBV10-3 to TRBJ2-5; 9 bases map to TRBD2. V trimming: 2 bases; J trimming: 1 base; junction bases outside the gene matches: 8. Looked up from germline, CDR1 is ENHRY and CDR2 is SYGVKD. The CDR3 runs to 17 residues. Here the CDR3 reads CAISEPRGAGGQETQYF. The CDR3, as DNA: TGTGCCATCAGTGAGCCGAGAGGAGCGGGGGGCCAAGAGACCCAGTACTTC.

The chain combines TRBV6-5 with TRBJ2-1; D uncertain. V lost 11 bases and J lost 5, with 16 bases in between. This CDR3 comprises 13 residues. Germline V CDR1 and CDR2: MNHEY, SVGAGI. The chain's CDR3 is CASSDHFNNEQFF. As DNA, the CDR3 is TGTGCCTCCTCAGACCATTTTAACAATGAGCAGTTCTTC.

This clone appeared once. J is TRBJ2-5 and V is TRBV20-1; 9 nucleotides agree with TRBD1. There are 11 residues in the CDR3. CDR1 and CDR2 (germline): DFQATT, SNEGSKA (reference sequence). Trimming cost V 5 bases and J 5 bases; bases outside gene matches: 0. The CDR3 region has the DNA TGCAGTGCTGGGACAGGGGAGACCCAGTACTTC. The encoded protein is CSAGTGETQYF.

This sequence joins TRBV6-6 and TRBJ1-5, with a possible D match to TRBD1 (5 bases). CDR1 and CDR2 (germline): MNHNY, SVGAGI (reference sequence). The CDR3 totals 15 residues. Trimming removed 0 bases from V and 5 bases from J, with 11 bases in between. The CDR3 DNA follows: TGTGCCAGCAGTTACTCGCCAGGGAGGGATCAGCCCCAGCATTTT. Translation: CASSYSPGRDQPQHF.